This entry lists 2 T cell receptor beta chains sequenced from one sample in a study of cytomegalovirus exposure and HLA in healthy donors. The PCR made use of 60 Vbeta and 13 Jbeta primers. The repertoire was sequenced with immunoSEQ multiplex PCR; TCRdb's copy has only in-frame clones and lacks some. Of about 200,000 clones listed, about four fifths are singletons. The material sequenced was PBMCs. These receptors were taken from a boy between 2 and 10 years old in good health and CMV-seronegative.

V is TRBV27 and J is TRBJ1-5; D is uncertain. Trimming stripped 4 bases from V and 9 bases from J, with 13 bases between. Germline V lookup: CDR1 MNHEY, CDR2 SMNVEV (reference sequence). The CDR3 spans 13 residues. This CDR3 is CASSSAELLPQHF. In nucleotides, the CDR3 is TGTGCCAGCAGTTCGGCAGAACTATTGCCCCAGCATTTT.

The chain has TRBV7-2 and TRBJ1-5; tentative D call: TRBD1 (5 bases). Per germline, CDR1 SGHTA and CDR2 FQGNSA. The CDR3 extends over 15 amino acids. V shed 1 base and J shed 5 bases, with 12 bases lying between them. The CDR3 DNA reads TGTGCCAGCAGCTTAGTCGGGGGAGTCGATCAGCCCCAGCATTTT. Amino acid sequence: CASSLVGGVDQPQHF.